This T cell receptor (beta chain) was observed in a study of shared clonotypes between healthy human individuals. General observations from the study: The study sampled only blood, and tissue repertoires likely differ.

Clones were sequenced by immunoSEQ multiplex PCR, and TCRdb holds only the in-frame ones, with some missing. The sample carries under 1,100,000 clones, 78% recorded once. Points on this clone: Antigen specificity is unknown.

CDR3 length equals 13 residues. V lost 8 bases to trimming and J lost 3 bases; unmatched junction nucleotides: 7. Germline CDR1 reads SNHLY; CDR2 reads FYNNEI. Those who donated, Caucasian adults without exception, all lived in Nashville, Tennessee. The sequencing sample was made of memory CD4+ T cells from PBMCs. Subset described: CD45RA-negative fraction. This receptor was taken from a man between 18 and 29 years old in good health. Some clones in this sample may be carry-over from other donors' samples. The genes are TRBV2 and TRBJ2-7, with 7 bases matching TRBD2. DNA for the CDR3: TGTGCCAGCCACGCGGGAGAGAACTACGAGCAGTACTTC. Amino acids: CASHAGENYEQYF.